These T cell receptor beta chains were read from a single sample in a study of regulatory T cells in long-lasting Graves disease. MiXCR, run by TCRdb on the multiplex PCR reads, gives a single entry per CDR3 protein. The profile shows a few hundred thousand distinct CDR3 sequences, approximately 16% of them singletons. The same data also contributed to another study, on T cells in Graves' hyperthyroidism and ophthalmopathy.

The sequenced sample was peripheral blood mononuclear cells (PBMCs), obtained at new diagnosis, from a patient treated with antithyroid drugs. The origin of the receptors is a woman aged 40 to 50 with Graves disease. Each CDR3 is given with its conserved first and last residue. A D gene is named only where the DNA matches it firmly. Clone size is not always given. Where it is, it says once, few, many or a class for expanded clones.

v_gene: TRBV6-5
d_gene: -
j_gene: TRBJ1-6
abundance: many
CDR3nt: TGTGCCAGCAGTTACGGTACTCGTTCGGGACGGAATAATTCACCCCTCCACTTT
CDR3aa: CASSYGTRSGRNNSPLHF

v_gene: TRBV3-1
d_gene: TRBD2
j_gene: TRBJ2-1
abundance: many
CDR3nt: TGTGCCAGCAGCCAAGACCTTCTAGCGGTGGAGCAGTTCTTC
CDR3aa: CASSQDLLAVEQFF

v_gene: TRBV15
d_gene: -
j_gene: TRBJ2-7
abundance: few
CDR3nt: TGTGCCACCAGCAGAGATTTCGTTAGCTACGAGCAGTACTTC
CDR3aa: CATSRDFVSYEQYF

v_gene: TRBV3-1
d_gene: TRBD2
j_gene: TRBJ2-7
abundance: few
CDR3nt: TGTGCCAGCAGCCTAGCTAGCGGGGGACGGGGGGAGCAGTACTTC
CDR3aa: CASSLASGGRGEQYF

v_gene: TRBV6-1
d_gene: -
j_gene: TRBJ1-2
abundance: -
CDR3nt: TGTGCCAGCAGCGGGGGCTCCCTCTATGGCTACACCTTC
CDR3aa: CASSGGSLYGYTF

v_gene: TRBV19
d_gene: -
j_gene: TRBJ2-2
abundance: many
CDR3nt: TGTGCCAGTAGTTTGGTAGCGCGAGGATCCGGGGAGCTGTTTTTT
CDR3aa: CASSLVARGSGELFF

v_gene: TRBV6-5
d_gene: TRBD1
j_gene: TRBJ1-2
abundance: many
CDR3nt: TGTGCCAGCAATTACAGGGGGCTTGGCTATGGCTACACCTTC
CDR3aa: CASNYRGLGYGYTF

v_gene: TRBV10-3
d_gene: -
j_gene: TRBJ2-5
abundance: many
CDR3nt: TGTGCCATCATGAAAGGGGACGCGTACCAAGAGACCCAGTACTTC
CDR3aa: CAIMKGDAYQETQYF

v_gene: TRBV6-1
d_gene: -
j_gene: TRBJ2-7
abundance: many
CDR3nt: TGTGCCAGCAGTAAACGGGACAACTCCTACGAGCAGTACTTC
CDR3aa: CASSKRDNSYEQYF

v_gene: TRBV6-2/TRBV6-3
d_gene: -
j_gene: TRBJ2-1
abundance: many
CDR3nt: TGTGCCAGCAGTTACTGGGGGGCTAATGAGCAGTTCTTC
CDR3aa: CASSYWGANEQFF

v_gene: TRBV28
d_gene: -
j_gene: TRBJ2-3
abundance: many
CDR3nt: TGTGCCAGCAGTACTCCGGGACTCGACACAGATACGCAGTATTTT
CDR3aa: CASSTPGLDTDTQYF

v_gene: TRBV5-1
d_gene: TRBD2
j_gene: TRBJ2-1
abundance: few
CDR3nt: TGCGCCAGCAGCGGGACTAGCGGCCTTATGGGTGAGCAGTTCTTC
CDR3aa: CASSGTSGLMGEQFF

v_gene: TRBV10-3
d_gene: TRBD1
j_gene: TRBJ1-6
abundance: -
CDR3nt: TGTGCCATCAGAGACAGGGCGGATTCACCCCTCCACTTT
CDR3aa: CAIRDRADSPLHF

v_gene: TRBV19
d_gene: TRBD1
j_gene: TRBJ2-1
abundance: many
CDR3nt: TGTGCCAGTAGTCCAGAATTTACAGGGGGTGAGCAGTTCTTC
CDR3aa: CASSPEFTGGEQFF

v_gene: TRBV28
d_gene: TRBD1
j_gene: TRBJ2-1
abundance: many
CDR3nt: TGTGCCAGCAGTTTGACAGGGGGCATGAATGAGCAGTTCTTC
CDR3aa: CASSLTGGMNEQFF

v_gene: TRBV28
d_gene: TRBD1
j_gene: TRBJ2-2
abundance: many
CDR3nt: TGTGCCAGCAGTTCAATCGGGACAGGGGTGCCCGGGGAGCTGTTTTTT
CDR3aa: CASSSIGTGVPGELFF

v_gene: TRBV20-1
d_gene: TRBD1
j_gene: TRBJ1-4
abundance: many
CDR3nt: TGCAGTGCTAGAGATTGGGGGACAGAAAATGAAAAACTGTTTTTT
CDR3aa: CSARDWGTENEKLFF